The rows below give T cell receptor beta chains drawn from one sample of a study of STAT5B mutations in CD4+ large granular lymphocyte leukemia. Only in-frame clones appear in the TCRdb table, and some are missing; sequencing was by immunoSEQ multiplex PCR. Here the sample spans approximately 33,000 clones, 65% to 70% being singletons. Sequenced: CD4+ T cells from blood buffy coats. The origin of the receptors is a human donor in good health. The CDR3 runs from the conserved cysteine through the conserved F or W. A D gene is named only where the DNA matches it firmly. Part of the rows lack a size; the others show once, few, many or a class for expanded clones.

j_call d_call clone_size v_call cdr3_nt cdr3_aa
TRBJ1-2 - - TRBV5-1 TGCGCCAGCAGCTTGGGAGTCGGGGGCGCGGGTGGCTACACCTTC CASSLGVGGAGGYTF
TRBJ2-1 - few TRBV20-1 TGCAGTCCCCTCGGTTACAATGAGCAGTTCTTC CSPLGYNEQFF
TRBJ2-5 - - TRBV4-1 TGCGCCAGCAGCCCCGATCACTTCGGGGAGACCCAGTACTTC CASSPDHFGETQYF
TRBJ2-3 TRBD1 - TRBV5-6 TGTGCCAGCAGCTTGGTGGGGTTTACAGGGGGCCAATTCACAGATACGCAGTATTTT CASSLVGFTGGQFTDTQYF
TRBJ1-2 - - TRBV6-6 TGTGCCAGCAGCAAACAGGGAGCTAACTATGGCTACACCTTC CASSKQGANYGYTF
TRBJ1-6 - few TRBV6-1 TGTGCCACCCGGGTCGGGGTAACGGATTCACCCCTCCACTTT CATRVGVTDSPLHF
TRBJ1-5 - - TRBV18 TGTGCCAGCTCACCAGTTATTCTAACCGATAGCAATCAGCCCCAGCATTTT CASSPVILTDSNQPQHF
TRBJ1-5 - - TRBV19 TGTGCCACGGACGGAGGAGTAAGCAATCAGCCCCAGCATTTT CATDGGVSNQPQHF
TRBJ2-5 - - TRBV15 TGTGCCACCAGCAGAGATCCGGCGGCTATGGGGGATACCCAGTACTTC CATSRDPAAMGDTQYF
TRBJ2-7 - - TRBV5-4 TGTGCCAGCAGCTTGGTAGGCAGGGCCTCCTACGAGCAGTACTTC CASSLVGRASYEQYF
TRBJ2-1 - - TRBV4-1 TGCGCCAGCAGGTCAAGTGGGGGAGGCTCCTACAATGAGCAGTTCTTC CASRSSGGGSYNEQFF
TRBJ1-5 - - TRBV2 TGTGCCAGCAGTGACAGCAGGGCTAGCAATCAGCCCCAGCATTTT CASSDSRASNQPQHF
TRBJ2-3 - - TRBV9 TGTGCCAGCAGCCCAGTGGGGGCGGGGTTAGGCACAGATACGCAGTATTTT CASSPVGAGLGTDTQYF
TRBJ1-5 - few TRBV28 TGTGCCAGCAGTTTGGTTCAGGGGTTTCAGCCCCAGCATTTT CASSLVQGFQPQHF
TRBJ1-2 - - TRBV19 TGTGCCAGTAGTCCCACAGGCGTACTAGCTAACTATGGCTACACCTTC CASSPTGVLANYGYTF
TRBJ2-5 - - TRBV25-1 TGTGCCAGCAGTGAAGGTTGGGGGGGCCGTGAGACCCAGTACTTC CASSEGWGGRETQYF
TRBJ1-6 TRBD1 few TRBV30 TGTGCCTGTGAAGGGGGCATGAATTCACCCCTCCACTTT CACEGGMNSPLHF
TRBJ1-6 - - TRBV2 TGTGCCAGCACCCGAAGACAGGCTAGGTCACCCCTCCACTTT CASTRRQARSPLHF
TRBJ2-2 - - TRBV7-2 TGTGCCAGCAGCCCATCAAAGAACTTAGGGGGGAGCGGGGAGCTGTTTTTT CASSPSKNLGGSGELFF
TRBJ1-5 - - TRBV18 TGTGCCAGCTCACCTGCGTCAGGGCTCCCAGGCAATCAGCCCCAGCATTTT CASSPASGLPGNQPQHF
TRBJ2-3 TRBD2 few TRBV7-2 TGTGCCAGCAGCACCCAAAGGACTAGCGGGGTAATAGATACGCAGTATTTT CASSTQRTSGVIDTQYF
TRBJ2-3 TRBD2 - TRBV7-2 TGTGCCAGCAGCCCAGTCCCTAGCGGGGGGCCCACAGATACGCAGTATTTT CASSPVPSGGPTDTQYF
TRBJ2-3 - - TRBV7-8 TGTGCCAGCAACCGGGGGTTTGGCACAGATACGCAGTATTTT CASNRGFGTDTQYF
TRBJ2-3 TRBD1 - TRBV9 TGTGCCAGCAGTTGGGGACAGGGAACAGATACGCAGTATTTT CASSWGQGTDTQYF
TRBJ2-7 - - TRBV10-1 TGCGCCAGCGGCCGAAGCTCCTACGAGCAGTACTTC CASGRSSYEQYF
TRBJ1-5 TRBD1 once TRBV7-9 TGTGCCAGCAGCCCTAATACAGGGGTCGGTCAGCCCCAGCATTTT CASSPNTGVGQPQHF
TRBJ1-1 - - TRBV19 TGTGCCAGTATAGGTGGGGGGGGAAGACCGAACACTGAAGCTTTCTTT CASIGGGGRPNTEAFF
TRBJ1-2 TRBD1 few TRBV19 TGTGCCAGTAGACCTAGGGACAGGGGGCTTAACTATGGCTACACCTTC CASRPRDRGLNYGYTF
TRBJ1-1 - - TRBV5-1 TGCGCCAGCAGAGCTGCGGGTGGTATGAACACTGAAGCTTTCTTT CASRAAGGMNTEAFF
TRBJ1-2 - - TRBV14 TGTGCCAGCAGCCAGGGGGGTCCTTGGGGCTACACCTTC CASSQGGPWGYTF
TRBJ1-5 - - TRBV10-3 TGTGCCATCACTTGGACCCTGAACGGCAATCAGCCCCAGCATTTT CAITWTLNGNQPQHF
TRBJ1-3 - - TRBV18 TGTGCCAGCTCACCAATTAGCGGGAGCTCTGGAAACACCATATATTTT CASSPISGSSGNTIYF
TRBJ1-2 - - TRBV4-1 TGCGCCAGCAGCCAAGAAGGGAGCGGGGCTTATGGCTACACCTTC CASSQEGSGAYGYTF
TRBJ2-1 - - TRBV6-6 TGTGCCAGCATCCTAGGGGGGGGCTCTTACAATGAGCAGTTCTTC CASILGGGSYNEQFF
TRBJ2-7 TRBD1 few TRBV9 TGTGCCAGCAGCACATGGACAGGGGGCGAGCAGTACTTC CASSTWTGGEQYF
TRBJ2-3 - - TRBV7-9 TGTGCCAGCAGCTTAATCGGGCTGGGAGATACGCAGTATTTT CASSLIGLGDTQYF
TRBJ1-4 - - TRBV18 TGTGCCAGCTCACCAGTTAGTCTCGGGACAACTAATGAAAAACTGTTTTTT CASSPVSLGTTNEKLFF
TRBJ1-6 - - TRBV30 TGTGCCTCTAAAGCGGGCAGAGACAATTCACCCCTCCACTTT CASKAGRDNSPLHF
TRBJ2-7 - - TRBV7-2 TGTGCCAGCAGCTTAGTCCCCGGGGAATCCTACGAGCAGTACTTC CASSLVPGESYEQYF
TRBJ1-5 - - TRBV2 TGTGCCAGCAGCCTCGGGGCACCCAATCAGCCCCAGCATTTT CASSLGAPNQPQHF
TRBJ1-2 - - TRBV6-5 TGTGCCAGCAGTGGACCCGACAGGAACTATGGCTACACCTTC CASSGPDRNYGYTF
TRBJ2-2 - - TRBV9 TGTGCCAGCAGCGTAGGATTGACAGTTTTCGCGAACACCGGGGAGCTGTTTTTT CASSVGLTVFANTGELFF
TRBJ2-3 - - TRBV6-1 TGTGCCAGCAGCCGGTTCCCCGGGGGCACAGATACGCAGTATTTT CASSRFPGGTDTQYF
TRBJ2-7 - - TRBV5-8 TGTGCCAGCAGTTCGCGCCCGAGGGACACCATCAGCTACGAGCAGTACTTC CASSSRPRDTISYEQYF
TRBJ2-7 TRBD1 few TRBV7-2 TGTGCCAGCAGCTTAAGGCCGGGACAGGCATCCTACGAGCAGTACTTC CASSLRPGQASYEQYF